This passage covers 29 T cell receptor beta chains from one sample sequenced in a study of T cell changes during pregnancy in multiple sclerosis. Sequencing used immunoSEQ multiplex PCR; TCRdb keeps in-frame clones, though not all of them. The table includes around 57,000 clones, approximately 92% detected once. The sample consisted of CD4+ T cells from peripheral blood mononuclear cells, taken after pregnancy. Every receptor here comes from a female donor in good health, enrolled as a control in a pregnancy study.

CDR3 coding DNA: TGCGCCAGCAGCTTGATTGGGCGAGGACTAGCCGGTTTGACAGATACGCAGTATTTT. Translated: CASSLIGRGLAGLTDTQYF. The chain couples TRBV5-1 to TRBJ2-3; 8 positions match TRBD2. CDR3 length: 19 residues. V lost 1 base and J lost 3; bases outside the gene matches: 16. Germline lookup yields CDR1 SGHRS and CDR2 YFSETQ.

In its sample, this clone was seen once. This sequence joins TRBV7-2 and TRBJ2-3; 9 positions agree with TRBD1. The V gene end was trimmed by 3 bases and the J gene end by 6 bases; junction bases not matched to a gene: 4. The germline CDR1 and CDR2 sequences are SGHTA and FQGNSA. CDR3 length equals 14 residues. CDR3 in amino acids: CASSFDRGADTQYF. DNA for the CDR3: TGTGCCAGCAGCTTTGACAGGGGGGCCGATACGCAGTATTTT.

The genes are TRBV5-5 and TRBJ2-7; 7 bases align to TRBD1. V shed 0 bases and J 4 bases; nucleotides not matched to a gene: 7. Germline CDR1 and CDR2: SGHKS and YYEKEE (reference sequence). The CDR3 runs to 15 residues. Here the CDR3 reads CASSLATGAVYEQYF. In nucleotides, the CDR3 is TGTGCCAGCAGCTTGGCCACAGGGGCGGTTTACGAGCAGTACTTC.

The CDR3 region is CASSYGGDTEAFF. Here the CDR3 DNA reads TGTGCCAGCAGCTACGGGGGAGACACTGAAGCTTTCTTT. The V call is TRBV11-3, the J call TRBJ1-1; possibly TRBD1 for D (5 bases). Trimming cost V 4 bases and J 3 bases, with 9 bases left between them. CDR1 and CDR2 (germline): SGHNT, YENEEA. This CDR3 has 13 residues.

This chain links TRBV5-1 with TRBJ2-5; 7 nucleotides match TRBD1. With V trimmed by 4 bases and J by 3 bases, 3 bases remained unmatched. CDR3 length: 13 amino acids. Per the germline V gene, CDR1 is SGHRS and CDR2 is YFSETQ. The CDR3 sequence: CASSLGTEETQYF. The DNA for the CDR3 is TGCGCCAGCAGCCTCGGGACAGAAGAGACCCAGTACTTC.

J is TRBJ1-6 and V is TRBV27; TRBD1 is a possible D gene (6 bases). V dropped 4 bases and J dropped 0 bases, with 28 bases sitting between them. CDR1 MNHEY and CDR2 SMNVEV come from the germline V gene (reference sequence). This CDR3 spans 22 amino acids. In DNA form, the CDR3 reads TGTGCCAGCAGTTCTTCCTTGAACAGGGTTCCCTCTATGAGCTCCTATAATTCACCCCTCCACTTT. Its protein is CASSSSLNRVPSMSSYNSPLHF.

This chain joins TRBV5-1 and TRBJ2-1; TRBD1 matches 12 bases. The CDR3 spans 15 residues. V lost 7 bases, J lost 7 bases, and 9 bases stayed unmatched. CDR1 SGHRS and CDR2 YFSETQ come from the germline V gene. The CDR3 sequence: CASHSPGQGANEQFF. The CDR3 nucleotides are TGCGCCAGCCACTCACCGGGACAGGGGGCGAATGAGCAGTTCTTC.

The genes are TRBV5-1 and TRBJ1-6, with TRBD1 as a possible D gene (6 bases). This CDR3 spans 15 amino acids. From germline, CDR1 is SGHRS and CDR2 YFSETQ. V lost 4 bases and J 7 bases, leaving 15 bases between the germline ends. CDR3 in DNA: TGCGCCAGCAGCCAACAGGGTCGGGGAAATTCACCCCTCCACTTT. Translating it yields CASSQQGRGNSPLHF. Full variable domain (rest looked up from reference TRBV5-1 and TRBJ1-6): KAGVTQTPRYLIKTRGQQVTLSCSPISGHRSVSWYQQTPGQGLQFLFEYFSETQRNKGNFPGRFSGRQFSNSRSEMNVSTLELGDSALYLCASSQQGRGNSPLHFGNGTRLTVT.

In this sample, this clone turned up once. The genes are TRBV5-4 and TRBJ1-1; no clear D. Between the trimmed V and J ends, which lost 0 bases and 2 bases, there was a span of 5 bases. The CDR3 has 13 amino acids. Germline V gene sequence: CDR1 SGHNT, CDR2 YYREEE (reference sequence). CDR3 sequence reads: CASSLDINTEAFF. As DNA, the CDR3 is TGTGCCAGCAGCTTGGACATTAACACTGAAGCTTTCTTT. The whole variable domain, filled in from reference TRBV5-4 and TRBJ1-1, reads ETGVTQSPTHLIKTRGQQVTLRCSSQSGHNTVSWYQQALGQGPQFIFQYYREEENGRGNFPPRFSGLQFPNYSSELNVNALELDDSALYLCASSLDINTEAFFGQGTRLTVV.

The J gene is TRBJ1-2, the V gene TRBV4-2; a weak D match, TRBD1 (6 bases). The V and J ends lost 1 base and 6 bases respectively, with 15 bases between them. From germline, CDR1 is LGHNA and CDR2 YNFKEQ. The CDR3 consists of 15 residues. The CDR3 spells CASSQGLQGGHGYTF. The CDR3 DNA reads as TGTGCCAGCAGCCAAGGGCTACAGGGTGGTCATGGCTACACCTTC.

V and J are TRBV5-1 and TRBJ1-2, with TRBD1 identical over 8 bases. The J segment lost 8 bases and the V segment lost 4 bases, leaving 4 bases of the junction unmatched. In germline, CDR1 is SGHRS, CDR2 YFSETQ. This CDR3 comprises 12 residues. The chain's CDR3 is CASSPTGVGYTF. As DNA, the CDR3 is TGCGCCAGCAGCCCGACAGGGGTCGGCTACACCTTC.

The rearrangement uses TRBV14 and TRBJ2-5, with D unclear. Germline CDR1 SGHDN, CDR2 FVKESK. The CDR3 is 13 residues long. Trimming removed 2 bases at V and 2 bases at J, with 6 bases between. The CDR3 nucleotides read TGTGCCAGCAGCCAAAACGGGCAAGAGACCCAGTACTTC. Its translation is CASSQNGQETQYF.

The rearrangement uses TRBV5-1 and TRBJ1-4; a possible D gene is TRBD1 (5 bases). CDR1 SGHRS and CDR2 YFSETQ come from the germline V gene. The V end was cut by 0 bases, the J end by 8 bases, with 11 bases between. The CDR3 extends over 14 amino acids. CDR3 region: CASSLVQGREKLFF. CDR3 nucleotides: TGCGCCAGCAGCTTGGTGCAGGGCAGGGAAAAACTGTTTTTT.

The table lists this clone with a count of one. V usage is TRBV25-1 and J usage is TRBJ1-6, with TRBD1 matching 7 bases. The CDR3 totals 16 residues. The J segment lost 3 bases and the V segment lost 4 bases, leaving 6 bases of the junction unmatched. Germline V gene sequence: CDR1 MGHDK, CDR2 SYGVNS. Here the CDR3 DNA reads TGTGCCAGCAGTGTCACCGACAGGGACTATAATTCACCCCTCCACTTT. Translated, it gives CASSVTDRDYNSPLHF. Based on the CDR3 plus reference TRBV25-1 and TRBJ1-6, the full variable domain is EADIYQTPRYLVIGTGKKITLECSQTMGHDKMYWYQQDPGMELHLIHYSYGVNSTEKGDLSSESTVSRIRTEHFPLTLESARPSHTSQYLCASSVTDRDYNSPLHFGNGTRLTVT.

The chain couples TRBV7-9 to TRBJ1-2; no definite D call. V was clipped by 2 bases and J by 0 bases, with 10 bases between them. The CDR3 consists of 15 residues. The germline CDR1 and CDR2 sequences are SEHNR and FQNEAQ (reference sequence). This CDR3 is CASSLFRNSNYGYTF. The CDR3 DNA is TGTGCCAGCAGCTTATTCAGGAACTCTAACTATGGCTACACCTTC.

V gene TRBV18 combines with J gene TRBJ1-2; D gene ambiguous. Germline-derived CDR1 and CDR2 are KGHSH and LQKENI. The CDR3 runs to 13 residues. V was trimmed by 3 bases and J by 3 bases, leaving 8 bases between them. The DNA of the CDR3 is TGTGCCAGCTCACCGGGTAGCGACTATGGCTACACCTTC. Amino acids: CASSPGSDYGYTF. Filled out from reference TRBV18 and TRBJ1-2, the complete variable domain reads NAGVMQNPRHLVRRRGQEARLRCSPMKGHSHVYWYRQLPEEGLKFMVYLQKENIIDESGMPKERFSAEFPKEGPSILRIQQVVRGDSAAYFCASSPGSDYGYTFGSGTRLTVV.

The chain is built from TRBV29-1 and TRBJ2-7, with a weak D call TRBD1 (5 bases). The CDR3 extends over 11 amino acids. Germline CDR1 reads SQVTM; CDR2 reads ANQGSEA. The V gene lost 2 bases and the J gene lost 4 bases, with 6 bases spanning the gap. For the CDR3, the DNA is TGCAGCGTTGAAAAGGGGTACGAGCAGTACTTC. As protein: CSVEKGYEQYF.

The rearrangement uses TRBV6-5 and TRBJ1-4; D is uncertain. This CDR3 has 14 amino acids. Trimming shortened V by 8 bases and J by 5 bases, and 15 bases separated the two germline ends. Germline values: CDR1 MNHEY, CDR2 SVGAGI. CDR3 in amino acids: CASGGRGSNEKLFF. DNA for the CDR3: TGTGCCAGCGGCGGGCGGGGTTCCAATGAAAAACTGTTTTTT.

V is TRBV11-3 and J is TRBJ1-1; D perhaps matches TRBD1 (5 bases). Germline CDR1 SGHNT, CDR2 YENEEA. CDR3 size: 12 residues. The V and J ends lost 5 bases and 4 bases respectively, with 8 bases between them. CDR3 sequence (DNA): TGTGCCAGCAGCGCGGGGCCCACTGAAGCTTTCTTT. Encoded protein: CASSAGPTEAFF.

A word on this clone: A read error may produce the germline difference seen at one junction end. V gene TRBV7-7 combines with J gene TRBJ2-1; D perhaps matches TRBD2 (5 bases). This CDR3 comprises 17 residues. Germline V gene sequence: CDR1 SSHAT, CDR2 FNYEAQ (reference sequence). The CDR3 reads CASSLFPGFGLGNEQFF. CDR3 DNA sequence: TGTGCTAGCAGCTTATTCCCGGGATTTGGCCTGGGGAATGAGCAGTTCTTC.

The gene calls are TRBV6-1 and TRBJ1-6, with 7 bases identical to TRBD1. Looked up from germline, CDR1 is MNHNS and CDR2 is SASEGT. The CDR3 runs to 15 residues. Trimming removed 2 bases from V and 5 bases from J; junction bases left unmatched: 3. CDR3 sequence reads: CASSELGTDNSPLHF. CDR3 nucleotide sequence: TGTGCCAGCAGTGAATTGGGGACAGATAATTCACCCCTCCACTTT.

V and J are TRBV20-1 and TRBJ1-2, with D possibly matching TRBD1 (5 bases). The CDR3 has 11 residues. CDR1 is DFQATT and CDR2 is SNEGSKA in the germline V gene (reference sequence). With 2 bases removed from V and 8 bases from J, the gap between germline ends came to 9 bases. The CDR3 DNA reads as TGCAGTGCTAGATCGGGGGAAGGCTACACCTTC. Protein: CSARSGEGYTF.

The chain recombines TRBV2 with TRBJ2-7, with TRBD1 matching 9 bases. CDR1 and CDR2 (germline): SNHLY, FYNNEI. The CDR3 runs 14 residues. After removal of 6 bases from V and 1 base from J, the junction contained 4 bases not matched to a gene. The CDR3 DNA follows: TGTGCCAGCAGGGGGGACAGGGCATCCTACGAGCAGTACTTC. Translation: CASRGDRASYEQYF.

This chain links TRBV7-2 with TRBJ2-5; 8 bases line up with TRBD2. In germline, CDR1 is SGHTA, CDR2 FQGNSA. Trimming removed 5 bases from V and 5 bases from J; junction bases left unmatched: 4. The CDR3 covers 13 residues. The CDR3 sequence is CASSPGLAETQYF. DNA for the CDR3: TGTGCCAGCAGCCCAGGACTAGCTGAGACCCAGTACTTC.

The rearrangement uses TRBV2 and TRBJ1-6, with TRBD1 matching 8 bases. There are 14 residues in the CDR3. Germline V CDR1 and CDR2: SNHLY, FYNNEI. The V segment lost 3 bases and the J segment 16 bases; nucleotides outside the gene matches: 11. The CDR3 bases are TGTGCCAGCAGTGAGGACAGGGCCATAATGGGACTCCACTTT. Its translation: CASSEDRAIMGLHF.

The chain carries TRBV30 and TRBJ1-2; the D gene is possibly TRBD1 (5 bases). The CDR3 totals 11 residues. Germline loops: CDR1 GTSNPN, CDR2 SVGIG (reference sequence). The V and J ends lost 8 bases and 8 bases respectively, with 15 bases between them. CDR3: CAGAAEGGYTF. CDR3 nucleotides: TGTGCCGGAGCCGCGGAGGGGGGCTACACCTTC. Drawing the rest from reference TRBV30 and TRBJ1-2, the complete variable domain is SQTIHQWPATLVQPVGSPLSLECTVEGTSNPNLYWYRQAAGRGLQLLFYSVGIGQISSEVPQNLSASRPQDRQFILSSKKLLLSDSGFYLCAGAAEGGYTFGSGTRLTVV.

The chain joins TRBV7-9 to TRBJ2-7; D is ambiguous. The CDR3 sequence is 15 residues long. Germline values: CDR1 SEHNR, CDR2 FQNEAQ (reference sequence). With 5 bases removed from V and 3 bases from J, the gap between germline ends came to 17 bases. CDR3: CASSPRIVRGYEQYF. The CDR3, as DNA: TGTGCCAGCAGCCCCCGGATTGTGCGCGGCTACGAGCAGTACTTC. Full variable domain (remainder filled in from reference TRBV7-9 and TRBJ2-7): DTGVSQNPRHKITKRGQNVTFRCDPISEHNRLYWYRQTLGQGPEFLTYFQNEAQLEKSRLLSDRFSAERPKGSFSTLEIQRTEQGDSAMYLCASSPRIVRGYEQYFGPGTRLTVT.

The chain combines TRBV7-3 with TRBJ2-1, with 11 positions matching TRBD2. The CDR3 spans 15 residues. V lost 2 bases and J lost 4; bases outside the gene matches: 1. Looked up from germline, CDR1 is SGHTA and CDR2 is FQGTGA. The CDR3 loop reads CASSLLAGGYNEQFF. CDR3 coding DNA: TGTGCCAGCAGCTTACTAGCGGGGGGATACAATGAGCAGTTCTTC. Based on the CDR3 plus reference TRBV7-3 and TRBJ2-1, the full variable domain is GAGVSQTPSNKVTEKGKYVELRCDPISGHTALYWYRQSLGQGPEFLIYFQGTGAADDSGLPNDRFFAVRPEGSVSTLKIQRTERGDSAVYLCASSLLAGGYNEQFFGPGTRLTVL.

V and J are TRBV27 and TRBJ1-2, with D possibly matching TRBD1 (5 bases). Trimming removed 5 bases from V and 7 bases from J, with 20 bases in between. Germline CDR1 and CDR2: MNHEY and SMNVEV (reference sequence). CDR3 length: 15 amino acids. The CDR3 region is CASSPRTQARAGYTF. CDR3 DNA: TGTGCCAGCAGTCCCCGTACACAGGCTCGGGCTGGCTACACCTTC.